This T cell receptor beta chain was identified in a study of PD-1 blockade in mismatch repair-deficient tumors. Study details: Patients had 12 mismatch repair-deficient cancer types, all previously treated and progressing.

Germline CDR1 and CDR2: MGHRA and YSYEKL. The V gene lost 3 bases and the J gene lost 5 bases, with 16 bases spanning the gap. The CDR3 covers 15 residues. The assay was immunoSEQ multiplex PCR, and TCRdb's table has in-frame clones only and misses some. The sample has tens of thousands of clones, roughly three quarters seen once; the top ten hold about 3.5%. This sample comprised peripheral blood, obtained 4 weeks after starting pembrolizumab. The chain links TRBV4-1 to TRBJ1-1, with D perhaps TRBD1 (5 bases). The receptor comes from an adult with mismatch repair-deficient cancer. CDR3 sequence (DNA): TGCGCCAGCAGCCACCCGGCTGGGACGGTGACTGAAGCTTTCTTT. Translated, it gives CASSHPAGTVTEAFF.